The 15 T cell receptor beta chains below were found in one sample sequenced in a study of blood T cell repertoires in COVID-19. Clones were sequenced by immunoSEQ multiplex PCR, and TCRdb holds only the in-frame ones, with some missing. Of over 95,000 clones detected, around 74% appear once; the ten largest clones hold roughly 18%. What was sequenced was peripheral blood. These receptor sequences come from a woman of 80 years or more with active or convalescent COVID-19.

The sample holds a few counts of this clone. This chain joins TRBV4-1 and TRBJ2-5; 9 positions agree with TRBD1. The J segment lost 0 bases and the V segment lost 1 base, leaving 0 bases of the junction unmatched. Per the germline V gene, CDR1 is MGHRA and CDR2 is YSYEKL. The CDR3 is made up of 15 amino acids. CDR3 amino acids: CASSQGDRDQETQYF. Written as DNA, the CDR3 is TGCGCCAGCAGCCAAGGGGACAGGGACCAAGAGACCCAGTACTTC.

V gene TRBV7-9 combines with J gene TRBJ2-7, with 12 positions matching TRBD2. The V and J ends lost 1 base and 5 bases, in that order; junction bases with no gene match: 0. Looked up from germline, CDR1 is SEHNR and CDR2 is FQNEAQ (reference sequence). The CDR3 is 14 residues long. CDR3: CASSLGLAGDEQYF. CDR3 nucleotides: TGTGCCAGCAGCTTAGGACTAGCGGGAGACGAGCAGTACTTC. The complete variable domain, with remaining parts taken from reference TRBV7-9 and TRBJ2-7, reads DTGVSQNPRHKITKRGQNVTFRCDPISEHNRLYWYRQTLGQGPEFLTYFQNEAQLEKSRLLSDRFSAERPKGSFSTLEIQRTEQGDSAMYLCASSLGLAGDEQYFGPGTRLTVT.

The chain recombines TRBV7-6 with TRBJ2-5; D may be TRBD1 (6 bases). V lost 5 bases, J lost 0 bases, and 13 bases lay in between. Germline CDR1 is SGHVS and CDR2 is FNYEAQ. The CDR3 runs to 15 residues. CDR3 coding DNA: TGTGCCAGCAGCCCCCAGGGGAAGTACCAAGAGACCCAGTACTTC. As protein: CASSPQGKYQETQYF.

The table lists this clone with a count of one. In nucleotides, the CDR3 is TGTGCCAGTAGTATTGGACAGGGGAATGGCTACACCTTC. It specifies CASSIGQGNGYTF. This chain connects TRBV19 to TRBJ1-2; 9 nucleotides align to TRBD1. Trimming cost V 3 bases and J 6 bases; bases outside gene matches: 2. The CDR3 contains 13 residues. Germline values: CDR1 LNHDA, CDR2 SQIVND (reference sequence).

V and J are TRBV4-1 and TRBJ2-5; TRBD1 matches at 11 bases. This CDR3 region has 16 residues. Germline CDR1 and CDR2: MGHRA and YSYEKL. The ends lost 1 base at V and 4 bases at J; junction bases unmatched: 5. This chain's CDR3 is CASSQGTGGISETQYF. In DNA, the CDR3 is TGCGCCAGCAGCCAAGGGACAGGGGGCATCTCAGAGACCCAGTACTTC.

The chain has TRBV5-8 and TRBJ2-2, with D perhaps matching TRBD2 (6 bases). The germline V and J ends were trimmed by 2 bases and 2 bases, with 16 bases remaining between them. This CDR3 is 17 amino acids long. Germline CDR1 is SGHTS and CDR2 is YDEGEE. In DNA, the CDR3 is TGTGCCAGCAGCTTTAGTAGAGGGACTTTCAACACCGGGGAGCTGTTTTTT. Translated: CASSFSRGTFNTGELFF.

The J gene is TRBJ1-5, the V gene TRBV19, with D possibly matching TRBD1 (6 bases). This CDR3 contains 13 residues. Germline CDR1 and CDR2: LNHDA and SQIVND (reference sequence). Trimming removed 5 bases at V and 5 bases at J, with 10 bases between. CDR3 amino acids: CASSGDTYQPQHF. In nucleotides, the CDR3 is TGTGCCAGTAGTGGGGACACCTATCAGCCCCAGCATTTT.

This clone occurred a few times. The junction does not match germline at one end; this may be a read error. The rearrangement links TRBV9 to TRBJ1-1, with 7 bases lining up with TRBD1. This CDR3 has 15 residues. The V gene's germline CDR1 is SGDLS and CDR2 YYNGEE. The CDR3, as DNA: TGTGCCAGCAGTCTAGATCCCCTCGCCGGGACAGCACGACTCTTT. As protein: CASSLDPLAGTARLF.

The chain combines TRBV29-1 with TRBJ2-3; 8 nucleotides agree with TRBD2. V shed 4 bases and J 3 bases; nucleotides not matched to a gene: 6. CDR1 and CDR2 (germline): SQVTM, ANQGSEA. The CDR3 covers 14 residues. CDR3 protein: CSVGRGARTDTQYF. In nucleotides, the CDR3 is TGCAGCGTTGGGCGGGGGGCAAGAACAGATACGCAGTATTTT.

The J gene is TRBJ2-5, the V gene TRBV9; possibly TRBD2 for D (6 bases). The V end lost 5 bases, the J end lost 4 bases, and 15 bases lay between the germline ends. The CDR3 extends over 14 amino acids. Looked up from germline, CDR1 is SGDLS and CDR2 is YYNGEE. CDR3 region: CASSDLAEGETQYF. Here the CDR3 DNA reads TGTGCCAGCAGTGACTTGGCGGAGGGAGAGACCCAGTACTTC.

The gene calls are TRBV28 and TRBJ1-4; no clear D gene. V dropped 6 bases and J dropped 4 bases, with 18 bases sitting between them. The germline gives CDR1 MDHEN, CDR2 SYDVKM. The CDR3 has 16 residues. The CDR3, as DNA: TGTGCCAGCAGCCCACCGGGGAGGGCGCTTAATGAAAAACTGTTTTTT. Residues: CASSPPGRALNEKLFF.

This clone occurred a few times. The V and J genes are TRBV10-3 and TRBJ1-2; D not resolved. The germline V gene encodes CDR1 ENHRY and CDR2 SYGVKD. V lost 4 bases, J lost 0 bases, and 12 bases lay in between. The CDR3 runs to 15 residues. The CDR3 DNA follows: TGTGCCATCAGTGGGCAGACGGAGACTAACTATGGCTACACCTTC. It yields the protein CAISGQTETNYGYTF.

The V gene is TRBV9, the J gene TRBJ2-1; 13 bases align to TRBD2. Germline trimming cut 4 bases from V and 8 bases from J; bases unmatched to any gene: 9. There are 16 residues in the CDR3. CDR1 is SGDLS, CDR2 YYNGEE, per germline. The CDR3: CASSPGLAGVLDEQFF. The CDR3 coding sequence is TGTGCCAGCAGCCCAGGACTAGCGGGAGTTCTCGATGAGCAGTTCTTC.

The chain's CDR3 is CANRGGDRINYGYTF. The CDR3 bases are TGTGCCAACAGAGGTGGGGACAGAATTAACTATGGCTACACCTTC. The rearrangement links TRBV6-5 to TRBJ1-2; 7 nucleotides agree with TRBD1. The germline CDR1 and CDR2 sequences are MNHEY and SVGAGI. V dropped 10 bases and J dropped 1; count of bases not matched to a gene: 12. CDR3 length equals 15 residues.

This chain connects TRBV7-9 to TRBJ2-1, with 10 bases that match TRBD2. This CDR3 has 17 amino acids. V dropped 5 bases and J dropped 6; count of bases not matched to a gene: 13. CDR1 is SEHNR and CDR2 is FQNEAQ in the germline V gene (reference sequence). CDR3 bases: TGTGCCAGCAGCCACGTCGTGGGGACTAGCGTATCCAATGAGCAGTTCTTC. It specifies CASSHVVGTSVSNEQFF.